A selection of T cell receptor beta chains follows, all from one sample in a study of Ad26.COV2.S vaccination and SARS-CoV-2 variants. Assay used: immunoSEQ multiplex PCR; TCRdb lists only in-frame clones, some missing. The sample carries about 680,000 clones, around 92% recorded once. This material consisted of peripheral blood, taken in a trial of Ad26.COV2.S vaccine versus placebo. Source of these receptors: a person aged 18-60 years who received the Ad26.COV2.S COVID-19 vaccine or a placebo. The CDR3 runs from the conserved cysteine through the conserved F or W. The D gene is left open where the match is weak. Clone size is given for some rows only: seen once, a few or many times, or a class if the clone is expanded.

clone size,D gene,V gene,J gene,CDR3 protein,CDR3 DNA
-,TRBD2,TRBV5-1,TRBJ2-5,CASSLGLAGEGETQYF,TGCGCCAGCAGCTTGGGACTAGCGGGAGAGGGAGAGACCCAGTACTTC
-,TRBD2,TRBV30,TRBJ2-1,CAWSVPGGGEQFF,TGTGCCTGGAGTGTCCCGGGAGGGGGTGAGCAGTTCTTC
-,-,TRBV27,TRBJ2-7,CASSLLSSSYEQYF,TGTGCCAGCAGTTTATTGTCGAGCTCCTACGAGCAGTACTTC
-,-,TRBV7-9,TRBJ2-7,CASSQIYEQYF,TGTGCCAGCAGCCAAATTTACGAGCAGTACTTC
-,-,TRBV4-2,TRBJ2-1,CASSQGDGRQFF,TGTGCCAGCAGCCAAGGGGATGGACGACAGTTCTTC
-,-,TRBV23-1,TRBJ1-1,CASSHNQHPERAEAFF,TGCGCCAGCAGTCACAATCAGCACCCCGAGAGGGCTGAAGCTTTCTTT
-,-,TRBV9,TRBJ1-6,CASSVEGAYNSPLHF,TGTGCCAGCAGCGTAGAGGGAGCCTATAATTCACCCCTCCACTTT
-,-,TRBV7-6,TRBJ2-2,CASSVVGLGNTGELFF,TGTGCCAGCAGCGTCGTCGGACTCGGGAACACCGGGGAGCTGTTTTTT
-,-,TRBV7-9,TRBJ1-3,CASTELGGSGNTIYF,TGTGCCAGCACCGAATTGGGGGGCTCTGGAAACACCATATATTTT
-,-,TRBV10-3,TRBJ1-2,CAIRDSTYGYTF,TGTGCCATCAGGGACAGTACTTATGGCTACACCTTC
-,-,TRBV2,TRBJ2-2,CASSYSIPGELFF,TGTGCCAGCAGTTACAGCATACCGGGTGAGCTGTTTTTT
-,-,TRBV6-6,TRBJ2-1,CASSYPDGSSYNEQFF,TGTGCCAGCAGTTACCCGGACGGCAGCTCCTACAATGAGCAGTTCTTC
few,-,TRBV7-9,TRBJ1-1,CASSLSGTFTEAFF,TGTGCCAGCAGCTTATCCGGGACATTCACTGAAGCTTTCTTT
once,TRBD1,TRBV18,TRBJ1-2,CASSPLPTDRRVYGYTF,TGTGCCAGCTCACCACTGCCCACGGACAGGCGAGTATATGGCTACACCTTC
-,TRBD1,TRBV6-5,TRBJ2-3,CASSYRGLQGPSQYF,TGTGCCAGCAGCTATCGGGGCCTACAGGGGCCCTCGCAGTATTTT
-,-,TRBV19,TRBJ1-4,CASSTGNQASEKLFF,TGTGCCAGTAGTACAGGGAATCAGGCATCTGAAAAACTGTTTTTT
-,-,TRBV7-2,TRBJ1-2,CASSLEEGRNYGYTF,TGTGCCAGCAGCTTAGAGGAGGGTCGTAACTATGGCTACACCTTC
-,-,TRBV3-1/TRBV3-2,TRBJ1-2,CASSQPGSLDYGYTF,TGTGCCAGCAGCCAGCCAGGGAGTCTTGACTATGGCTACACCTTC
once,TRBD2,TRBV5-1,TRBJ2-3,CASSYRGQLAGGPDTQYF,TGCGCCAGCAGCTACAGGGGGCAGCTAGCGGGAGGGCCAGATACGCAGTATTTT
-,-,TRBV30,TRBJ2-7,CAWKSGSYEQYF,TGTGCCTGGAAAAGCGGGTCTTACGAGCAGTACTTC
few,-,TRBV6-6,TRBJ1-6,CASSRRESSYNSPLHF,TGTGCCAGCAGTCGACGGGAAAGCTCCTATAATTCACCCCTCCACTTT
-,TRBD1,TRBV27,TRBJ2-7,CASSHGQGAREQYF,TGTGCCAGCAGTCACGGACAGGGGGCTCGCGAGCAGTACTTC
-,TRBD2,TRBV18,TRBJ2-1,CASSPNAGEINEQFF,TGTGCCAGCTCACCAAACGCGGGAGAAATAAATGAGCAGTTCTTC
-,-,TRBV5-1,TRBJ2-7,CASSTLGGENYEQYF,TGCGCCAGCAGCACCCTCGGGGGAGAGAACTACGAGCAGTACTTC
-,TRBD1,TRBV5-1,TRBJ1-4,CASSQRDRGNEKLFF,TGCGCCAGCAGCCAACGGGACAGGGGTAATGAAAAACTGTTTTTT
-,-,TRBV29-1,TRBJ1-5,CSVAEGGQYGQPQHF,TGCAGCGTCGCAGAGGGGGGGCAGTATGGTCAGCCCCAGCATTTT
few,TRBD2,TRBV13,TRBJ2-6,CASSLRGLRAGHGANVLTF,TGTGCCAGCAGCTTAAGGGGACTAAGGGCAGGGCACGGGGCCAACGTCCTGACTTTC
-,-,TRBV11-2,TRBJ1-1,CASSPGQRNTEAFF,TGTGCCAGCAGCCCCGGACAGAGGAACACTGAAGCTTTCTTT
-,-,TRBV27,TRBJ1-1,CASSFRGRPTEAFF,TGTGCCAGCAGTTTTAGAGGACGGCCCACTGAAGCTTTCTTT
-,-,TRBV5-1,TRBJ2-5,CASSLGGGRQETQYF,TGCGCCAGCAGCTTGGGTGGAGGGAGACAAGAGACCCAGTACTTC
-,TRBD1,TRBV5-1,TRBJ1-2,CASSSSGGEPYGYTF,TGCGCCAGCAGCTCCTCAGGGGGCGAGCCCTATGGCTACACCTTC
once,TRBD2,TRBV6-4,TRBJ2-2,CASSPGRAAGELFF,TGTGCCAGCAGTCCCGGGAGGGCTGCCGGGGAGCTGTTTTTT
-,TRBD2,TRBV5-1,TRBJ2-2,CANTSGTNRELFF,TGCGCCAACACTAGCGGGACAAACCGGGAGCTGTTTTTT
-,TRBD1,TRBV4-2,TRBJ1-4,CASSQWDRGFTNEKLFF,TGTGCCAGCAGCCAATGGGACAGGGGGTTTACTAATGAAAAACTGTTTTTT
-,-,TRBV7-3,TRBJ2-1,CASSLTGKDEQFF,TGTGCCAGCAGCCTTACAGGGAAAGATGAGCAGTTCTTC
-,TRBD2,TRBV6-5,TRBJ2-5,CASRRLAGGQETQYF,TGTGCCAGCAGAAGACTAGCGGGGGGCCAAGAGACCCAGTACTTC
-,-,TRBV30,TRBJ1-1,CAWSEPYWTEAFF,TGTGCCTGGAGTGAACCGTATTGGACTGAAGCTTTCTTT
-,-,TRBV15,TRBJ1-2,CATSRDDRSGYTF,TGTGCCACCAGCAGAGATGACAGGAGTGGCTACACCTTC
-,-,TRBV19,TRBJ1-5,CASSPEAWSNQPQHF,TGTGCCAGTAGCCCCGAGGCCTGGAGCAATCAGCCCCAGCATTTT
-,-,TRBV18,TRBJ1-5,CASSPTQGKPQHF,TGTGCCAGCTCACCAACCCAGGGCAAGCCCCAGCATTTT
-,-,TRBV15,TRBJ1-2,CATSLGVGYTF,TGTGCCACCAGCCTAGGGGTAGGCTACACCTTC
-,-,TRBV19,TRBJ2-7,CASSVRGTSYEQYF,TGTGCCAGTAGTGTCCGCGGGACCTCCTACGAGCAGTACTTC
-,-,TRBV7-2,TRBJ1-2,CASSLAQGGGYTF,TGTGCCAGCAGCTTAGCTCAAGGGGGTGGCTACACCTTC
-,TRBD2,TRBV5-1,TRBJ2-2,CASSLRLAGANTGELFF,TGCGCCAGCAGCTTGCGACTAGCGGGAGCCAACACCGGGGAGCTGTTTTTT
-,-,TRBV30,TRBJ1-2,CAWSFGENYGYTF,TGTGCCTGGAGTTTCGGGGAAAACTATGGCTACACCTTC
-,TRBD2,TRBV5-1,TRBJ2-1,CASSLDGAGGGNNEQFF,TGCGCCAGCAGCTTGGACGGAGCGGGAGGGGGAAACAATGAGCAGTTCTTC
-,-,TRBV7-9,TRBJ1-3,CASSFGFGNSGNTIYF,TGTGCCAGCAGCTTTGGTTTCGGGAACTCTGGAAACACCATATATTTT
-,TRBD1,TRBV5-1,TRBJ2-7,CASSRTGENEQYF,TGCGCCAGCAGCAGAACAGGGGAAAACGAGCAGTACTTC